These 20 T cell receptor beta chains came from one sample sequenced in a study of blood T cells in healthy people across ages (dated by TCRdb to about 2015). Libraries were prepared through 5' RACE. Sequencing instrument: Illumina HiSeq 2500. A second PCR of roughly 6 to 12 cycles was run with a J-beta primer mix and a sample-barcoded 5' primer. TCRdb ran its own pipeline on the public reads, namely fastp trimming at Q25 and MiXCR clone calling, and kept in-frame beta chains. Rows with a matching CDR3 protein are joined into one entry that keeps the most common DNA and genes. Counted in this sample were over 950,000 distinct CDR3 sequences; more than 30% of them appeared once. Of the sample, around 13% falls within the top ten clones. The specimen sequenced was blood. The source of these receptors is a man aged 18 to 30 in good health.

V usage is TRBV6-1 and J usage is TRBJ2-5; 7 positions match TRBD2. V was clipped by 2 bases and J by 5 bases; unmatched bases: 5. The CDR3 loop spans 14 amino acids. CDR1 is MNHNS, CDR2 SASEGT, per germline. The CDR3: CASSEPTSRETQYF. CDR3 bases: TGTGCCAGCAGTGAACCGACTAGCCGGGAGACCCAGTACTTC.

CDR3 in amino acids: CASSHGIGSAYGYTF. The DNA of the CDR3 is TGCGCCAGCAGCCACGGAATCGGTTCAGCCTATGGCTACACCTTC. This rearrangement joins TRBV4-1 to TRBJ1-2; D is unclear. V lost 3 bases and J 4 bases, leaving 15 bases between the germline ends. Germline-derived CDR1 and CDR2 are MGHRA and YSYEKL. The CDR3 loop spans 15 amino acids.

V gene TRBV12-3 or TRBV12-4 combines with J gene TRBJ2-1; no clear D gene. Between the trimmed V and J ends, which lost 5 bases and 11 bases, there was a span of 10 bases. The CDR3 consists of 11 residues. CDR3 region: CASSPSQKQFF. The CDR3 DNA sequence: TGTGCCAGCAGTCCCTCCCAGAAGCAGTTCTTC.

This clonotype was detected a few times. This chain connects TRBV7-2 to TRBJ2-5; D is ambiguous. The CDR3 sequence is 14 residues long. The germline CDR1 and CDR2 sequences are SGHTA and FQGNSA. V lost 3 bases, J lost 5 bases, and 13 bases lay in between. Written as DNA, the CDR3 is TGTGCCAGCAGCTTGTTGTCAGGAATGGAGACCCAGTACTTC. This sequence encodes CASSLLSGMETQYF.

The chain has TRBV18 and TRBJ1-3; 7 bases line up with TRBD1. Per the germline V gene, CDR1 is KGHSH and CDR2 is LQKENI. V was clipped by 3 bases and J by 0 bases; unmatched bases: 5. This CDR3 comprises 16 residues. The CDR3: CASSPGQAVSGNTIYF. The CDR3 DNA follows: TGTGCCAGCTCACCCGGACAGGCGGTCTCTGGAAACACCATATATTTT.

The chain joins TRBV11-2 to TRBJ2-2; 8 bases map to TRBD1. The junction had 9 bases not matched to a gene; V was cut back by 5 bases and J by 7 bases. From germline, CDR1 is SGHAT and CDR2 FQNNGV. This CDR3 is 15 amino acids long. CDR3 region: CASSQDRVVNGELFF. The CDR3 nucleotides are TGTGCCAGCAGCCAGGACAGGGTGGTGAACGGGGAGCTGTTTTTT.

The chain's CDR3 is CASSSRMGGNQPQHF. The CDR3 nucleotides read TGTGCCAGCAGTAGCCGGATGGGCGGCAATCAGCCCCAGCATTTT. The V and J genes are TRBV6-6 and TRBJ1-5; the D is unclear. Germline CDR1 is MNHNY and CDR2 is SVGAGI (reference sequence). The CDR3 is 15 residues long. Trimming shortened V by 5 bases and J by 2 bases, and 13 bases separated the two germline ends.

The V call is TRBV11-3, the J call TRBJ2-1; tentative D call: TRBD2 (6 bases). Germline V CDR1 and CDR2: SGHNT, YENEEA. The CDR3 covers 15 residues. V was cut by 4 bases and J by 9 bases, with 19 bases left in between. CDR3 DNA: TGTGCCAGCAGCTCAACCGGGACTGCCGGTGGTGAGCAGTTCTTC. It yields the protein CASSSTGTAGGEQFF. The entire variable domain, with the rest obtained from reference TRBV11-3 and TRBJ2-1, is as follows: EAGVVQSPRYKIIEKKQPVAFWCNPISGHNTLYWYLQNLGQGPELLIRYENEEAVDDSQLPKDRFSAERLKGVDSTLKIQPAELGDSAVYLCASSSTGTAGGEQFFGPGTRLTVL.

CDR3 bases: TGTGCCAGTAGTATATCTCACACAGATACGCAGTATTTT. Protein: CASSISHTDTQYF. This chain uses TRBV19 with TRBJ2-3; D gene uncertain. Trimming took 2 bases from V and 2 from J, leaving 5 bases between them. Germline V lookup: CDR1 LNHDA, CDR2 SQIVND (reference sequence). The CDR3 extends over 13 amino acids.

This clonotype was seen a few times. The chain couples TRBV4-1 to TRBJ1-6; 9 positions match TRBD1. The CDR3 loop spans 17 amino acids. Germline values: CDR1 MGHRA, CDR2 YSYEKL. Trimming took 2 bases from V and 3 from J; bases not matched to a gene: 5. The chain's CDR3 is CASSQRTGASYNSPLHF. The CDR3 DNA follows: TGCGCCAGCAGCCAACGGACAGGGGCCAGCTATAATTCACCCCTCCACTTT.

The chain employs TRBV6-2 or TRBV6-3 and TRBJ2-3; 12 bases align to TRBD2. J gave up 5 bases and V 3 bases, and 6 bases lay outside the gene matches. This CDR3 has 16 residues. The germline gives CDR1 MNHEY, CDR2 SVGEGT. CDR3 coding DNA: TGTGCCAGCAGTTATGCGACTAGCGGGGGAGGAGATACGCAGTATTTT. As protein: CASSYATSGGGDTQYF.

The rearrangement links TRBV20-1 to TRBJ1-6; tentative D call: TRBD1 (5 bases). In germline, CDR1 is DFQATT, CDR2 SNEGSKA (reference sequence). The CDR3 is 13 residues long. V lost 6 bases and J lost 7, with 13 bases in between. As DNA, the CDR3 is TGCAGTGCAACCGGGACTTCCAATTCACCCCTCCACTTT. The encoded protein is CSATGTSNSPLHF.

This clonotype was detected only a few times. The chain combines TRBV7-9 with TRBJ1-2; 10 bases agree with TRBD1. Germline V gene lookup returns CDR1 SEHNR and CDR2 FQNEAQ (reference sequence). The CDR3 totals 14 residues. With V trimmed by 6 bases and J by 3 bases, 4 bases remained unmatched. The CDR3 region has the DNA TGTGCCAGCAGAGACAGGGGGCACGACTATGGCTACACCTTC. Residues: CASRDRGHDYGYTF.

This rearrangement joins TRBV5-1 to TRBJ2-7; 9 bases match TRBD1. CDR1 is SGHRS, CDR2 YFSETQ, per germline. Losses at the gene ends were 3 bases for V and 4 bases for J; bases not matched to a gene: 8. The CDR3 totals 15 residues. The CDR3 region is CASSSGQGSFYEQYF. The CDR3 region has the DNA TGCGCCAGCAGCTCGGGACAGGGTTCTTTTTACGAGCAGTACTTC. Filled out from reference TRBV5-1 and TRBJ2-7, the complete variable domain reads KAGVTQTPRYLIKTRGQQVTLSCSPISGHRSVSWYQQTPGQGLQFLFEYFSETQRNKGNFPGRFSGRQFSNSRSEMNVSTLELGDSALYLCASSSGQGSFYEQYFGPGTRLTVT.

V and J are TRBV5-1 and TRBJ2-1, with D unclear. CDR1 is SGHRS and CDR2 is YFSETQ in the germline V gene. Between the trimmed V and J ends, which lost 4 bases and 0 bases, there was a span of 11 bases. CDR3 size: 15 residues. The CDR3 DNA sequence: TGCGCCAGCAGCACAGATCCCGGCTCCTACAATGAGCAGTTCTTC. This gives the protein CASSTDPGSYNEQFF.

The V gene is TRBV7-9, the J gene TRBJ1-1; D unclear. Germline V lookup: CDR1 SEHNR, CDR2 FQNEAQ (reference sequence). The CDR3 runs to 15 residues. Trimming took off 3 bases at V and 1 base at J, with 12 bases between the two ends. CDR3 nucleotides: TGTGCCAGCAGCTTTAGTGGGTCAGGGAACACTGAAGCTTTCTTT. Protein: CASSFSGSGNTEAFF. The variable domain in full, completed from reference TRBV7-9 and TRBJ1-1, reads DTGVSQNPRHKITKRGQNVTFRCDPISEHNRLYWYRQTLGQGPEFLTYFQNEAQLEKSRLLSDRFSAERPKGSFSTLEIQRTEQGDSAMYLCASSFSGSGNTEAFFGQGTRLTVV.

The chain has TRBV9 and TRBJ1-2, with 8 bases aligning to TRBD1. V dropped 2 bases and J dropped 4; count of bases not matched to a gene: 7. The length of the CDR3 is 15 residues. Germline-derived CDR1 and CDR2 are SGDLS and YYNGEE. The CDR3 region has the DNA TGTGCCAGCAGCGTCGACGGACAGGGCGGCTATGGCTACACCTTC. Amino acid sequence: CASSVDGQGGYGYTF.

This clonotype was picked up a small number of times. This chain links TRBV5-1 with TRBJ2-2; TRBD1 or TRBD2 may be the D gene (5 bases each). Trimming shortened V by 2 bases and J by 3 bases, and 11 bases separated the two germline ends. The CDR3 has 15 amino acids. CDR1 and CDR2 (germline): SGHRS, YFSETQ. Here the CDR3 DNA reads TGCGCCAGCAGCTTCAGGGTCGGGGACACCGGGGAGCTGTTTTTT. This encodes CASSFRVGDTGELFF.

This chain uses TRBV27 with TRBJ2-7, with D perhaps given as TRBD1 or TRBD2 (5 bases each). The V gene's germline CDR1 is MNHEY and CDR2 SMNVEV (reference sequence). The length of the CDR3 is 15 residues. The V gene lost 10 bases and the J gene lost 2 bases, with 21 bases spanning the gap. The CDR3 loop reads CANRLRDQVTYEQYF. The CDR3 DNA reads TGTGCCAACAGACTTAGGGACCAGGTCACCTACGAGCAGTACTTC.

The rearrangement uses TRBV9 and TRBJ2-7; TRBD2 matches 7 bases. The better agreement between TRBJ2-4 and the DNA end casts doubt on the J call. CDR1 and CDR2 from the germline V gene are SGDLS and YYNGEE. There are 15 residues in the CDR3. The CDR3 nucleotides are TGTGCCAGCAGCGTAGTCGGGGGGTCCAAAAACATTCAGTACTTC. It is translated as CASSVVGGSKNIQYF.